This T cell receptor (beta chain) was sequenced for a study of shared clonotypes between healthy human individuals. The study, taken as a whole, reports: Naive subsets typically showed greater estimated richness than memory subsets.

Note on this clone: Its specificity is not known.

Generated by immunoSEQ multiplex PCR, the TCRdb table keeps only in-frame clones and is missing some. This table has 2 million to 2.5 million clones, more than 85% appearing once. The CDR3 consists of 16 residues. Germline values: CDR1 SEHNR, CDR2 FQNEAQ (reference sequence). V was trimmed by 0 bases and J by 1 base, leaving 12 bases between them. The sequenced sample was naive CD4+ T cells from PBMCs. Stated subset: CD45RA+ positively selected. The chain uses TRBV7-9 and TRBJ2-5; tentative D call: TRBD2 (5 bases). This TCR was recovered from a man aged 18-30 years in good health. Some clones in this sample may be carry-over from other donors' samples. The CDR3 DNA follows: TGTGCCAGCAGCTTAGCGCGATCGGGGTCCCAAGAGACCCAGTACTTC. Protein sequence: CASSLARSGSQETQYF.